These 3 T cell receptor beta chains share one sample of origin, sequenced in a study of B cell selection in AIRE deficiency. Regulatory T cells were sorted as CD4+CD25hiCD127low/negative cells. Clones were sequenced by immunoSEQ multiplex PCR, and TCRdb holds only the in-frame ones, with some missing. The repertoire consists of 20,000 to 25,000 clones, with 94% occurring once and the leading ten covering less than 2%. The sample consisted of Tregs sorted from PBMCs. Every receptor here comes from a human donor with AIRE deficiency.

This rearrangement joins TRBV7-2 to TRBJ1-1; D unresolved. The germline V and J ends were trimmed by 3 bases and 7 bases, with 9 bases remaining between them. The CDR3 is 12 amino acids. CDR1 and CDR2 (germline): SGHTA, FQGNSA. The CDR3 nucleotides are TGTGCCAGCAGCTTGCTAGGATGTGAAGCTTTCTTT. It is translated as CASSLLGCEAFF.

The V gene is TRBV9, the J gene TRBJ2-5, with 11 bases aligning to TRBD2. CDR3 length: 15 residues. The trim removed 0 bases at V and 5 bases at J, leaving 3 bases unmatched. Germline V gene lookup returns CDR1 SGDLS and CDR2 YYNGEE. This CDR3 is CASSVGVAGGETQYF. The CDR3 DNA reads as TGTGCCAGCAGCGTAGGGGTAGCGGGAGGGGAGACCCAGTACTTC.

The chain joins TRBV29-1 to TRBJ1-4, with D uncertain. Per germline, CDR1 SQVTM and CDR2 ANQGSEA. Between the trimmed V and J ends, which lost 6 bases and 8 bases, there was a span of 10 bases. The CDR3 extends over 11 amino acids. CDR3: CSVQTGEKLFF. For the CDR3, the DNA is TGCAGCGTGCAAACTGGGGAAAAACTGTTTTTT.